The rows below give T cell receptor beta chains drawn from one sample of a study of T cells in Graves' hyperthyroidism and ophthalmopathy. TCRdb ran MiXCR on the multiplex PCR reads and lists one entry per CDR3 protein. The sample has roughly 560,000 distinct CDR3 sequences; around 15% are singletons. The specimen was blood. The receptor set was obtained from a middle-aged woman with Graves' ophthalmopathy. Both conserved end residues are part of each CDR3. Each record gives: D gene, clone size, V gene, J gene, CDR3 DNA, CDR3 protein. The D gene is left open where the match is weak. A clone size is listed for some rows: how often the clone was seen (once, few, many), or a class if it is expanded.

d_gene: TRBD2
abundance: many
v_gene: TRBV15
j_gene: TRBJ2-1
CDR3nt: TGTGCCACCAGCGCCCAGGGCGGGAGGGCCTCCTACAATGAGCAGTTCTTC
CDR3aa: CATSAQGGRASYNEQFF

d_gene: NA
abundance: NA
v_gene: TRBV7-2
j_gene: TRBJ2-3
CDR3nt: TGTGCCAGCAGCTTAGGACCGGGCCCGGGTACGCAGTATTTT
CDR3aa: CASSLGPGPGTQYF

d_gene: NA
abundance: NA
v_gene: TRBV27
j_gene: TRBJ1-1
CDR3nt: TGTGCCAGCAGTGAGTCAGGGTCAAAAACGGGTGAAGCTTTCTTT
CDR3aa: CASSESGSKTGEAFF

d_gene: TRBD2
abundance: many
v_gene: TRBV6-1
j_gene: TRBJ2-7
CDR3nt: TGTGCCACCTCGACTAGCGGGACCTACGAGCAGTACTTC
CDR3aa: CATSTSGTYEQYF

d_gene: TRBD2
abundance: few
v_gene: TRBV4-2
j_gene: TRBJ2-7
CDR3nt: TGTGCCAGCAGCCAAGATCGGGGGGGCTCCTCCTACGAGCAGTACTTC
CDR3aa: CASSQDRGGSSYEQYF

d_gene: TRBD2
abundance: NA
v_gene: TRBV9
j_gene: TRBJ2-7
CDR3nt: TGTGCCAGCAGCGTAGGGCTAGCGGGAGTGAGGGAGCAGTACTTC
CDR3aa: CASSVGLAGVREQYF

d_gene: TRBD1
abundance: NA
v_gene: TRBV6-1
j_gene: TRBJ1-1
CDR3nt: TGTGCCAGCAGTCCCGGGACAGGGGACGCTGAAGCTTTCTTT
CDR3aa: CASSPGTGDAEAFF

d_gene: TRBD2
abundance: once
v_gene: TRBV7-7
j_gene: TRBJ2-5
CDR3nt: TGTGCTAGCTGTAGCGGGATGAGAGAGACCCAGTACTTC
CDR3aa: CASCSGMRETQYF

d_gene: TRBD2
abundance: many
v_gene: TRBV11-2
j_gene: TRBJ2-7
CDR3nt: TGTGCCAGCAGCTTAGAACCTAGCGGAACCTACGAGCAGTACTTC
CDR3aa: CASSLEPSGTYEQYF

d_gene: TRBD1
abundance: many
v_gene: TRBV12-3/TRBV12-4
j_gene: TRBJ2-4
CDR3nt: TGTGCCAGCACCTTGACAGGGTTAGCCAAAAACATTCAGTACTTC
CDR3aa: CASTLTGLAKNIQYF

d_gene: NA
abundance: many
v_gene: TRBV12-3/TRBV12-4
j_gene: TRBJ1-1
CDR3nt: TGTGCCAGCAGTGCCGGGACACCAAACACTGAAGCTTTCTTT
CDR3aa: CASSAGTPNTEAFF

d_gene: TRBD1
abundance: many
v_gene: TRBV27
j_gene: TRBJ2-1
CDR3nt: TGTGCCAGCAGTACCCTGACAGGGTTTGTTGACAATGAGCAGTTCTTC
CDR3aa: CASSTLTGFVDNEQFF

d_gene: NA
abundance: many
v_gene: TRBV6-2/TRBV6-3
j_gene: TRBJ2-5
CDR3nt: TGTGCCAGCAGTTATGTGGGCGAGACCCAGTACTTC
CDR3aa: CASSYVGETQYF

d_gene: NA
abundance: many
v_gene: TRBV5-1
j_gene: TRBJ2-7
CDR3nt: TGCGCCAGCAGCCCTGGGGTAGGGGTCTACGAGCAGTACTTC
CDR3aa: CASSPGVGVYEQYF

d_gene: NA
abundance: few
v_gene: TRBV6-1
j_gene: TRBJ2-7
CDR3nt: TGTGCCACAATGGTTGAGTACGAGCAGTACTTC
CDR3aa: CATMVEYEQYF

d_gene: TRBD1
abundance: many
v_gene: TRBV13
j_gene: TRBJ1-6
CDR3nt: TGTGCCAGTCGCGTCGACAGGGGAAATTCACCCCTCCACTTT
CDR3aa: CASRVDRGNSPLHF

d_gene: NA
abundance: many
v_gene: TRBV3-1
j_gene: TRBJ2-5
CDR3nt: TGTGCCAGCAGCCAGCGCGAAGAGACCCAGTACTTC
CDR3aa: CASSQREETQYF

d_gene: NA
abundance: many
v_gene: TRBV7-2
j_gene: TRBJ1-1
CDR3nt: TGTGCCAGCAGCTTTCTCCCGACTATGAACACTGAAGCTTTCTTT
CDR3aa: CASSFLPTMNTEAFF

d_gene: TRBD2
abundance: NA
v_gene: TRBV24-1
j_gene: TRBJ2-5
CDR3nt: TGTGCCACCAGTGACTTCCAAGGACTAGCGGGAGGAGAGACCCAGTACTTC
CDR3aa: CATSDFQGLAGGETQYF

d_gene: NA
abundance: few
v_gene: TRBV12-3/TRBV12-4
j_gene: TRBJ2-5
CDR3nt: TGTGCCAGCAGTTTCTTTTCGGGAGAATGGGAGACCCAGTACTTC
CDR3aa: CASSFFSGEWETQYF

d_gene: NA
abundance: many
v_gene: TRBV3-1
j_gene: TRBJ2-7
CDR3nt: TGTGCCAGCAGCCAAGATCAGGCCTCTTACTACGAGCAGTACTTC
CDR3aa: CASSQDQASYYEQYF

d_gene: NA
abundance: many
v_gene: TRBV12-3/TRBV12-4
j_gene: TRBJ1-5
CDR3nt: TGTGCCAGCAGTTTAGCGCCCGGGGGTAGCAATCAGCCCCAGCATTTT
CDR3aa: CASSLAPGGSNQPQHF

d_gene: NA
abundance: many
v_gene: TRBV6-5
j_gene: TRBJ1-6
CDR3nt: TGTGCCACGACAGTTAGCTCCTATAATTCACCCCTCCACTTT
CDR3aa: CATTVSSYNSPLHF

d_gene: TRBD2
abundance: many
v_gene: TRBV7-2
j_gene: TRBJ2-5
CDR3nt: TGTGCCAGCAGCTTAGGGGGACTAGCGGGAGTAGGAGAGACCCAGTACTTC
CDR3aa: CASSLGGLAGVGETQYF

d_gene: TRBD1
abundance: many
v_gene: TRBV10-3
j_gene: TRBJ1-2
CDR3nt: TGTGCCACACAGGGGACGGCTAACTATGGCTACACCTTC
CDR3aa: CATQGTANYGYTF

d_gene: TRBD2
abundance: many
v_gene: TRBV20-1
j_gene: TRBJ2-5
CDR3nt: TGCAGCGCTGATCCGGGACTAGCGGGAGTGGAGACCCAGTACTTC
CDR3aa: CSADPGLAGVETQYF

d_gene: TRBD1
abundance: many
v_gene: TRBV29-1
j_gene: TRBJ2-3
CDR3nt: TGCAGCGTTGCAGGTACAGGGGTCACAGATACGCAGTATTTT
CDR3aa: CSVAGTGVTDTQYF

d_gene: TRBD2
abundance: NA
v_gene: TRBV29-1
j_gene: TRBJ2-2
CDR3nt: TGCAGCGTTCGTGAGACTAGCGCGATGGGGGGCACCGGGGAGCTGTTTTTT
CDR3aa: CSVRETSAMGGTGELFF

d_gene: NA
abundance: few
v_gene: TRBV6-5
j_gene: TRBJ2-7
CDR3nt: TGTGCCAGCAGTTCCCACAGGTCCCTCGACGAGCAGTACTTC
CDR3aa: CASSSHRSLDEQYF

d_gene: NA
abundance: NA
v_gene: TRBV20-1
j_gene: TRBJ2-7
CDR3nt: TGCAGTGCACACCTGAGGGGTGGGGACGAGCAGTACTTC
CDR3aa: CSAHLRGGDEQYF

d_gene: NA
abundance: many
v_gene: TRBV6-6
j_gene: TRBJ1-1
CDR3nt: TGTGCCGCGACAGGACAGCGCATGAACACTGAAGCTTTCTTT
CDR3aa: CAATGQRMNTEAFF

d_gene: NA
abundance: many
v_gene: TRBV12-3/TRBV12-4
j_gene: TRBJ1-2
CDR3nt: TGTGCCAGCAGTTGGAACTATGGCTACACCTTC
CDR3aa: CASSWNYGYTF

d_gene: TRBD1
abundance: many
v_gene: TRBV28
j_gene: TRBJ2-7
CDR3nt: TGTGCCAGCAGTCAATCCGGGACAGGGGATGAGCAGTACTTC
CDR3aa: CASSQSGTGDEQYF

d_gene: NA
abundance: few
v_gene: TRBV4-1
j_gene: TRBJ2-7
CDR3nt: TGCGCCAGCAGCCAAGACGCTGTAGAGCAGTACTTC
CDR3aa: CASSQDAVEQYF

d_gene: NA
abundance: NA
v_gene: TRBV6-5
j_gene: TRBJ2-5
CDR3nt: TGTGCCAGCAGTTACATCGGCGGGGGCAGGGAAGAGACCCAGTACTTC
CDR3aa: CASSYIGGGREETQYF

d_gene: NA
abundance: NA
v_gene: TRBV6-5
j_gene: TRBJ2-3
CDR3nt: TGTGCCAGCAGTTACTCGGTTAGCACAGATACGCAGTATTTT
CDR3aa: CASSYSVSTDTQYF